This T cell receptor (beta chain) comes out of a study of cytomegalovirus exposure and HLA in healthy donors. Study-level results: Listed as cytomegalovirus-associated were about 160 TCR beta chains.

Healthy bone marrow donors made up the donor group. This clone was seen a few times. Its target is not known. The junction had 4 bases not matched to a gene; V was cut back by 0 bases and J by 9 bases. CDR1 LGHNA and CDR2 YSLEER come from the germline V gene. The CDR3 has 15 amino acids. With 60 Vbeta and 13 Jbeta primers, the PCR was carried out. Some clones are missing from TCRdb's copy, which holds only in-frame ones; the method was immunoSEQ multiplex PCR. The repertoire consists of 150,000 to 200,000 clones, with 10% to 15% occurring once and the leading ten covering about 7.8%. Material for sequencing was PBMCs. The clonotype comes from a man in his forties or fifties in good health and CMV-seropositive. The chain uses TRBV4-3 and TRBJ2-1, with 11 bases identical to TRBD1. In DNA form, the CDR3 reads TGCGCCAGCAGCCAAGATGGACAGGGGGCGAGTGAGCAGTTCTTC. This gives the protein CASSQDGQGASEQFF.